This TCR beta chain was profiled in a study of T cell responses to AZD1222 COVID-19 vaccine. The sample holds one count of this clone. Its antigen is undetermined. Study-wide points: Repertoires were obtained solely post-peak T cell response. It was only a handful of AZD1222 recipients who were seropositive at baseline. Donor demographics were predominantly white British with a female majority; clonal diversity may be underestimated.

Pooled samples include second doses given at about 4 or 12 weeks. Clones were sequenced by immunoSEQ multiplex PCR, and TCRdb holds only the in-frame ones, with some missing. The sample yields approximately 110,000 clones, around 85% seen once. The material was peripheral blood, obtained 28 days after the second AZD1222 dose. The TCR comes from an adult who received the AZD1222 COVID-19 vaccine.

The CDR3: CASSLERGSTDTQYF. CDR3 DNA sequence: TGTGCCAGCAGCCTCGAGCGGGGGAGCACAGATACGCAGTATTTT. This chain joins TRBV5-4 and TRBJ2-3, with TRBD2 identical over 8 bases. V lost 4 bases and J lost 0; bases outside the gene matches: 4. The CDR3 runs 15 residues. Per the germline V gene, CDR1 is SGHNT and CDR2 is YYREEE (reference sequence).